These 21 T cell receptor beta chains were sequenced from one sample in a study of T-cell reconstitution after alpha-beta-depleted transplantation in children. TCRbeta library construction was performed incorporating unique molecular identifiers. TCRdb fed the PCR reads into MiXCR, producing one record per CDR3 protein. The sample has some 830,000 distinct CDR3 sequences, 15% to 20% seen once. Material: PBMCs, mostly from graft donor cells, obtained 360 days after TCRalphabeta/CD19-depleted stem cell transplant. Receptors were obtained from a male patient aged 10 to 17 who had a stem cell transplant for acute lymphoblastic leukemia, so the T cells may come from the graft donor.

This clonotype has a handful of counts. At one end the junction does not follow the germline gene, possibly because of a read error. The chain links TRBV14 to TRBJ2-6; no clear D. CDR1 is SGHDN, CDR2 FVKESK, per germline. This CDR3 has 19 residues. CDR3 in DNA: TGTGCCAGCAGCAAAGACTCCAGGAACCCTTTCTCTGGGGCCAACGTCCTGACTTTC. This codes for CASSKDSRNPFSGANVLTF.

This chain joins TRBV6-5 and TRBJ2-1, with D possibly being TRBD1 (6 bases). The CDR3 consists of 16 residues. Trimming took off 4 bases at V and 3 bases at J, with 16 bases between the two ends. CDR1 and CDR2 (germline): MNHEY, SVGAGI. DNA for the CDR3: TGTGCCAGCAGTTCCCCAGGACAGCGTCTCTACAATGAGCAGTTCTTC. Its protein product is CASSSPGQRLYNEQFF.

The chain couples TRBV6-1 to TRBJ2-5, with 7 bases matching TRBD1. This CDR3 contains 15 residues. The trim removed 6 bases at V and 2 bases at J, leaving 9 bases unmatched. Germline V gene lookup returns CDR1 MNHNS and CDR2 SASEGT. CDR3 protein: CASSRRGTVQETQYF. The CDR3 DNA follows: TGTGCCAGCAGCCGAAGAGGGACAGTACAAGAGACCCAGTACTTC.

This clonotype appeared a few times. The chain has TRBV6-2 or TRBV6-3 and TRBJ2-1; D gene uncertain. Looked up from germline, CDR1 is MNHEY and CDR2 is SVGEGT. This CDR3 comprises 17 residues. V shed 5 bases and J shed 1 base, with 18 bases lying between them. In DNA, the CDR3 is TGTGCCAGCAGTGGCCCATGGAGCGATTGGTCCTACAATGAGCAGTTCTTC. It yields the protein CASSGPWSDWSYNEQFF.

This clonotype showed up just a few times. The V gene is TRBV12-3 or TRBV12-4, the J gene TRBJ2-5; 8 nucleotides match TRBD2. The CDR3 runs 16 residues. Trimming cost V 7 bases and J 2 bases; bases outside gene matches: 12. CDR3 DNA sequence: TGTGCCAGCAAAATCGGGACTAGGAACCTTCAAGAGACCCAGTACTTC. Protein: CASKIGTRNLQETQYF.

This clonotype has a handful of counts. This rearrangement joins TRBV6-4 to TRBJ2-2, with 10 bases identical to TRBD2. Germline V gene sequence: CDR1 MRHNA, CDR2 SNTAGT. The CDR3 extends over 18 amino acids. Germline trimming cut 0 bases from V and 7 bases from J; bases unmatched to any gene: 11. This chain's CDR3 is CASSDSSVSLAGDGELFF. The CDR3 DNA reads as TGTGCCAGCAGTGACTCGAGTGTAAGCCTAGCGGGAGACGGGGAGCTGTTTTTT.

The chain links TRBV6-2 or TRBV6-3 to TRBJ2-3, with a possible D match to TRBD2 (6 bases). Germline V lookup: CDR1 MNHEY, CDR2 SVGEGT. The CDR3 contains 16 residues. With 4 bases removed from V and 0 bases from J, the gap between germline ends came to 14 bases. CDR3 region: CASSSRRRESTDTQYF. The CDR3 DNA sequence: TGTGCCAGCAGTTCGCGGCGGCGGGAAAGCACAGATACGCAGTATTTT.

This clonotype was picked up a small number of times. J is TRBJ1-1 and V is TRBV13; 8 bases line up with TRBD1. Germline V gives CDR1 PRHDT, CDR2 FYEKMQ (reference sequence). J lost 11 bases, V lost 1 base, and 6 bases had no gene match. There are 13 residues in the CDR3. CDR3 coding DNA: TGTGCCAGCAGCTTAGTTCGGACAGGGTGGGCTTTCTTT. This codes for CASSLVRTGWAFF.

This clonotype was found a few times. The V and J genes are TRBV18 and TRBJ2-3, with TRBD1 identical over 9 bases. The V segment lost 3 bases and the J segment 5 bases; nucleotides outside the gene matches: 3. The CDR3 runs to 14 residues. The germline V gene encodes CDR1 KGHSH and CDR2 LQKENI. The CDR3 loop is CASSPGQGGDTQYF. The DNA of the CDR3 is TGTGCCAGCTCACCGGGACAGGGAGGAGATACGCAGTATTTT.

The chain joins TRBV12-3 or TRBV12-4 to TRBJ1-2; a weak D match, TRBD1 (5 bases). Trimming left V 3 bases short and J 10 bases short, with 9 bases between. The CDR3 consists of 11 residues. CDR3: CASSFGHAYTF. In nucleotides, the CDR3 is TGTGCCAGCAGTTTTGGACACGCCTACACCTTC.

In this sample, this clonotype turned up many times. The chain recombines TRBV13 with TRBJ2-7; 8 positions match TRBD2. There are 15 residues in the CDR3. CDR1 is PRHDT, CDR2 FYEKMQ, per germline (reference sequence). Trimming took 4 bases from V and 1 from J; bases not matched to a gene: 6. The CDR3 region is CASSSSGLVSYEQYF. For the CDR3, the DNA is TGTGCCAGCAGCTCCTCGGGACTAGTATCCTACGAGCAGTACTTC.

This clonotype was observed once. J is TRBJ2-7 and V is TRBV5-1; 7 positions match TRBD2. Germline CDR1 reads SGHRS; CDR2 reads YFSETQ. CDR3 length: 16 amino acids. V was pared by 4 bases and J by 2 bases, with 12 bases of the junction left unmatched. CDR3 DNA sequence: TGCGCCAGCAGCAACCGGGACTATCCGAGGCCCTACGAGCAGTACTTC. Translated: CASSNRDYPRPYEQYF.

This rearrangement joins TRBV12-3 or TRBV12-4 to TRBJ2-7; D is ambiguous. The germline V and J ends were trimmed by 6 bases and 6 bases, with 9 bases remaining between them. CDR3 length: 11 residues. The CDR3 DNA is TGTGCCAGCAGCTCGACTCGCGAGCAGTACTTC. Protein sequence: CASSSTREQYF.

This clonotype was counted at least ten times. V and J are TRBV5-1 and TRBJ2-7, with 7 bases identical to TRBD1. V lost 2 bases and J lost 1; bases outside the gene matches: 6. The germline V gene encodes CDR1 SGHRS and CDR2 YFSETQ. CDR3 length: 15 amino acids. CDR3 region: CASSFGQAGSYEQYF. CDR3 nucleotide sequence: TGCGCCAGCAGCTTCGGACAGGCTGGGTCCTACGAGCAGTACTTC.

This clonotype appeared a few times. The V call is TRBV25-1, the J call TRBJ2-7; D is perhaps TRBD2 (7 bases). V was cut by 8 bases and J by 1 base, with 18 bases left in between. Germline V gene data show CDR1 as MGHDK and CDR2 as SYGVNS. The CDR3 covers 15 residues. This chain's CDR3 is CASGRGGDPSYEQYF. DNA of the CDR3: TGTGCCAGCGGAAGGGGGGGTGACCCGTCCTACGAGCAGTACTTC.

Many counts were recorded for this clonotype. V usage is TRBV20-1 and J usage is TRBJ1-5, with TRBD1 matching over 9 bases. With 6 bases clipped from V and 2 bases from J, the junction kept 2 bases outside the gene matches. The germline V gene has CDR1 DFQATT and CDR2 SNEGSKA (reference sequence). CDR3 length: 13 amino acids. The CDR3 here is CSARTGGNQPQHF. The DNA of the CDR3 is TGCAGTGCGAGGACAGGGGGCAATCAGCCCCAGCATTTT.

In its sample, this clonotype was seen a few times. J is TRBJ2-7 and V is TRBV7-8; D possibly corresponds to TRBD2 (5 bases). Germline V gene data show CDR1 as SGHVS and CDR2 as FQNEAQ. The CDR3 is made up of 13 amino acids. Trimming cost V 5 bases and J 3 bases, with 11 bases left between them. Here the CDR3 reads CASSLRENYEQYF. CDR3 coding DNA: TGTGCCAGCAGCCTCCGGGAAAACTACGAGCAGTACTTC.

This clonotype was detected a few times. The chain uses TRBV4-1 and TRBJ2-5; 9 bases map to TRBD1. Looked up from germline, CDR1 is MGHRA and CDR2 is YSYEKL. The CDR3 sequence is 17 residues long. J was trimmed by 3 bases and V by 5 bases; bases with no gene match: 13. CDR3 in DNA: TGCGCCAGCAGCTTCCGGCGGACAGGGGCGTTGGAAGAGACCCAGTACTTC. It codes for CASSFRRTGALEETQYF.

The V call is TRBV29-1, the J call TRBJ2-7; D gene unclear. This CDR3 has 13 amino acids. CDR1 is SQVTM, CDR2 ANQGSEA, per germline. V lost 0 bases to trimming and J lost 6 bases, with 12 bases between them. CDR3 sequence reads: CSVEDLPTVEQYF. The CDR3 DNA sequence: TGCAGCGTTGAAGATCTTCCCACGGTCGAGCAGTACTTC.

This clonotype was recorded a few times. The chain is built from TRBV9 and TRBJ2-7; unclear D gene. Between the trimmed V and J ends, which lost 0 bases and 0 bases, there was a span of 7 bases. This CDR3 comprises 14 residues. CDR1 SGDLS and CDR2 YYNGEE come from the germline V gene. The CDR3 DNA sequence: TGTGCCAGCAGCGTAGACCCCCACTCCTACGAGCAGTACTTC. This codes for CASSVDPHSYEQYF.

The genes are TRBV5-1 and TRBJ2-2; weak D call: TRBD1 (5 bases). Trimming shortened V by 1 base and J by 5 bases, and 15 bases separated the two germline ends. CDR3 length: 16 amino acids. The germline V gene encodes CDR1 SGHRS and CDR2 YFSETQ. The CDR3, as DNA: TGCGCCAGCAGCTTGTTCAACCCAGGGCCGACCGGGGAGCTGTTTTTT. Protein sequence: CASSLFNPGPTGELFF.